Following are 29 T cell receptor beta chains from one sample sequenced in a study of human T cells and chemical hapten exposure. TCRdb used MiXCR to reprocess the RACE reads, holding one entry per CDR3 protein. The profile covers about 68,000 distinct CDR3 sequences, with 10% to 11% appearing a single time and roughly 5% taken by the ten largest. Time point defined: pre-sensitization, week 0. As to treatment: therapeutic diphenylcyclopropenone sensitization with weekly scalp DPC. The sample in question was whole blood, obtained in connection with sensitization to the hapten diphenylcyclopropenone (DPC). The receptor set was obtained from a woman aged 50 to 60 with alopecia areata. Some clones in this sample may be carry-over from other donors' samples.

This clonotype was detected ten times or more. The CDR3 loop is CSAARLANGNEQFF. CDR3 DNA sequence: TGCAGCGCCGCCCGACTAGCAAACGGCAATGAGCAGTTCTTC. This rearrangement joins TRBV29-1 to TRBJ2-1; 7 nucleotides align to TRBD2. The CDR3 runs to 14 residues. The J segment lost 6 bases and the V segment lost 7 bases, leaving 12 bases of the junction unmatched. Germline-derived CDR1 and CDR2 are SQVTM and ANQGSEA.

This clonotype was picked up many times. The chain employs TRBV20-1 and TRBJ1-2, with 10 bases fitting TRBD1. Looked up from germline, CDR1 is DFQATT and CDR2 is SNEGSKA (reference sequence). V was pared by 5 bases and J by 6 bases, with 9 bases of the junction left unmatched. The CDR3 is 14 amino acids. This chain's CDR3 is CSALGDRGSHGYTF. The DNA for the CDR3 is TGCAGTGCTCTTGGGGACAGGGGATCTCATGGCTACACCTTC.

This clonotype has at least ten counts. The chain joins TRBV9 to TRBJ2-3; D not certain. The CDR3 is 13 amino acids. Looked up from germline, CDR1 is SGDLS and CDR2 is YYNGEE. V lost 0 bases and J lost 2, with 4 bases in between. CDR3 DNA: TGTGCCAGCAGCGTAGTCTACACAGATACGCAGTATTTT. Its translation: CASSVVYTDTQYF. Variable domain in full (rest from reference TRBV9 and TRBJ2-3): DSGVTQTPKHLITATGQRVTLRCSPRSGDLSVYWYQQSLDQGLQFLIQYYNGEERAKGNILERFSAQQFPDLHSELNLSSLELGDSALYFCASSVVYTDTQYFGPGTRLTVL.

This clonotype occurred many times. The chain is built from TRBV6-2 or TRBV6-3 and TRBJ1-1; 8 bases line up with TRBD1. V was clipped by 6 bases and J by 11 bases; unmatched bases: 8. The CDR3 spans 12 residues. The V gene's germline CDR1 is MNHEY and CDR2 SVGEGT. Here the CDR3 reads CASSHRGNSAFF. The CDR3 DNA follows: TGTGCCAGCAGCCACAGGGGGAATAGCGCTTTCTTT.

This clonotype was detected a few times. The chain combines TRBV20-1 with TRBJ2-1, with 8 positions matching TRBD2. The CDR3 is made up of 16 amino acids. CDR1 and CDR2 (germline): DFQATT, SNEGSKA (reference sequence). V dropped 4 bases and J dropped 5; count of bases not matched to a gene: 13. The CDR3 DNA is TGCAGTGCTACCGGAGCCGGGAGGGCCGGGAACAATGAGCAGTTCTTC. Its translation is CSATGAGRAGNNEQFF.

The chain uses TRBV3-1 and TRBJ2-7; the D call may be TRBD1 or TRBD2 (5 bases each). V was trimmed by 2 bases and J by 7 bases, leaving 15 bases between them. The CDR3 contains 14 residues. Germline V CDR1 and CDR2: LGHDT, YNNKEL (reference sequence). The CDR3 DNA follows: TGTGCCAGCAGCCAATCCTCCGGGACCGGAGAGCAGTACTTC. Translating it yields CASSQSSGTGEQYF.

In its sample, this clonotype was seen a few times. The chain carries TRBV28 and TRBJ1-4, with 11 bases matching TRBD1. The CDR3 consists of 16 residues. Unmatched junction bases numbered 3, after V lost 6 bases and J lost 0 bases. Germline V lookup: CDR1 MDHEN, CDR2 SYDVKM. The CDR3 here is CASRRDRGSTNEKLFF. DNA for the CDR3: TGTGCCAGCAGACGGGACAGGGGGTCAACTAATGAAAAACTGTTTTTT.

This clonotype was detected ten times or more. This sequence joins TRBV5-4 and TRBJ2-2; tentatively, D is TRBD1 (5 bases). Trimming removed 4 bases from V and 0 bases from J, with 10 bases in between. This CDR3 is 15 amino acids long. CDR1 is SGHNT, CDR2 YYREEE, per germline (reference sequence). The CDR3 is CASSKGSTNTGELFF. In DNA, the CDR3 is TGTGCCAGCAGCAAGGGGTCGACGAACACCGGGGAGCTGTTTTTT.

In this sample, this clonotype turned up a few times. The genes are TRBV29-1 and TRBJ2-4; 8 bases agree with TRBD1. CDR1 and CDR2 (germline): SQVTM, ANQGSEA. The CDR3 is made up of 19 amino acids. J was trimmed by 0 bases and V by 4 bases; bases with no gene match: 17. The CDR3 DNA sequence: TGCAGCGTTGGGGTAGGGGGACATGACAGGGGCCTAGCCAAAAACATTCAGTACTTC. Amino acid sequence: CSVGVGGHDRGLAKNIQYF.

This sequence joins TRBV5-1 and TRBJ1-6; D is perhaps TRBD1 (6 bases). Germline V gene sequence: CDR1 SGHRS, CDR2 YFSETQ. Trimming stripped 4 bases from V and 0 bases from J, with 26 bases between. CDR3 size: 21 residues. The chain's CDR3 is CASSPLGADSRMSSYNSPLHF. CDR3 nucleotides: TGCGCCAGCAGCCCCTTGGGAGCGGACAGCCGTATGAGCTCCTATAATTCACCCCTCCACTTT.

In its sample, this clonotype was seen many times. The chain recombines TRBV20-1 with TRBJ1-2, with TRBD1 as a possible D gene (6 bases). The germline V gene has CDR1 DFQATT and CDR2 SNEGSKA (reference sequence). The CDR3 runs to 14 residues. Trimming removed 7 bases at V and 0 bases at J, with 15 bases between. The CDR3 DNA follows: TGCAGTGTATGGTCCAGGGGCGCTAACTATGGCTACACCTTC. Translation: CSVWSRGANYGYTF.

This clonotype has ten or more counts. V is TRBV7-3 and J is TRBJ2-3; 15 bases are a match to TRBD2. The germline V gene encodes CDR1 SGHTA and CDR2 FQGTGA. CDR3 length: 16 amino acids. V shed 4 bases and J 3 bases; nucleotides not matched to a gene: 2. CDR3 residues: CASSSGLAGGTDTQYF. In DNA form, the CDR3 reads TGTGCCAGCAGCTCAGGACTAGCGGGAGGGACAGATACGCAGTATTTT.

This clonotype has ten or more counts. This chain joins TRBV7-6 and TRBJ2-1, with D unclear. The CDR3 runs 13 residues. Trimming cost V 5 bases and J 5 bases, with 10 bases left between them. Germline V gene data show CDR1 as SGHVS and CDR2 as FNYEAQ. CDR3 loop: CASSKYRDNEQFF. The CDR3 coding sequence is TGTGCCAGCAGCAAGTATAGGGACAATGAGCAGTTCTTC. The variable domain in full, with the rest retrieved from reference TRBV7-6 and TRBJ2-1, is GAGVSQSPRYKVTKRGQDVALRCDPISGHVSLYWYRQALGQGPEFLTYFNYEAQQDKSGLPNDRFSAERPEGSISTLTIQRTEQRDSAMYRCASSKYRDNEQFFGPGTRLTVL.

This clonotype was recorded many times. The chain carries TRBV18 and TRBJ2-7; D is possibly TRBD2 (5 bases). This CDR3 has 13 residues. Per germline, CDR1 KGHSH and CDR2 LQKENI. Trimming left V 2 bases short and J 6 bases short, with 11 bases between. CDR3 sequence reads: CASSPGGLSEQYF. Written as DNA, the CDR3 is TGTGCCAGCTCACCAGGCGGGTTAAGCGAGCAGTACTTC.

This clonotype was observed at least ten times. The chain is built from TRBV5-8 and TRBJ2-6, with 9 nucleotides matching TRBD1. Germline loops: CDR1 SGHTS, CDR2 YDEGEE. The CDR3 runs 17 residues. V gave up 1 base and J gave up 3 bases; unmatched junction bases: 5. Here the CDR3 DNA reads TGTGCCAGCAGCTTGACAGGGGGCGCTCATGGGGCCAACGTCCTGACTTTC. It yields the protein CASSLTGGAHGANVLTF.

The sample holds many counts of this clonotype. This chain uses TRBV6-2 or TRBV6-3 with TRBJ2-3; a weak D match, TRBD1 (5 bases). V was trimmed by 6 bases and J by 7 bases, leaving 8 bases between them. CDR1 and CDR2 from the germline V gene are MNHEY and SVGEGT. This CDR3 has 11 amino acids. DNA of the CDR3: TGTGCCAGCAGGACAGCCCATACGCAGTATTTT. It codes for CASRTAHTQYF.

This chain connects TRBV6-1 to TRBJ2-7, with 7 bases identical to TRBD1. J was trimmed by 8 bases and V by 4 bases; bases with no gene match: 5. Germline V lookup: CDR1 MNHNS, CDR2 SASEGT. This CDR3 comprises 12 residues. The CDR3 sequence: CASSGGTAKQYF. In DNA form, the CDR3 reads TGTGCCAGCAGTGGGGGGACAGCCAAGCAGTACTTC.

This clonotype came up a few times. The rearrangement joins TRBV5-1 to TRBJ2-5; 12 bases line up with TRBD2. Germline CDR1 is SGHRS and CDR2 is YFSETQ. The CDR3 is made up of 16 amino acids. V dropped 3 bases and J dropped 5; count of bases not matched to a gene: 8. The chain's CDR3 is CASSSLAGGTLETQYF. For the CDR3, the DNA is TGCGCCAGCAGCTCCCTAGCGGGGGGGACCTTGGAGACCCAGTACTTC.

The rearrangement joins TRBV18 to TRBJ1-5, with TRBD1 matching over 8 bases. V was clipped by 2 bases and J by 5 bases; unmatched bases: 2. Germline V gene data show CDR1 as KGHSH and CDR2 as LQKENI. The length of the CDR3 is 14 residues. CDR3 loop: CASSPGQGHQPQHF. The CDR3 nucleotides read TGTGCCAGCTCACCAGGACAGGGACATCAGCCCCAGCATTTT. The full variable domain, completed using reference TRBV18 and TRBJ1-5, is NAGVMQNPRHLVRRRGQEARLRCSPMKGHSHVYWYRQLPEEGLKFMVYLQKENIIDESGMPKERFSAEFPKEGPSILRIQQVVRGDSAAYFCASSPGQGHQPQHFGDGTRLSIL.

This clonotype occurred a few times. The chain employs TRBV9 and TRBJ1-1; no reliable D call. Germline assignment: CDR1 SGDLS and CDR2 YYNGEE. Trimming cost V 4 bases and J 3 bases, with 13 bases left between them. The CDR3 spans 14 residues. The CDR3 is CASSPSPDYTEAFF. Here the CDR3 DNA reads TGTGCCAGCAGCCCATCCCCCGATTACACTGAAGCTTTCTTT.

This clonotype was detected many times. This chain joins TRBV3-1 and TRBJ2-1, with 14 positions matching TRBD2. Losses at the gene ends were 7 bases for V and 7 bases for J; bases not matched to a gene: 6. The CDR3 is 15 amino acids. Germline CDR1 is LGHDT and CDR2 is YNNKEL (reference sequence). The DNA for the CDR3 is TGTGCCAGCACCGCGGGACTAGCGGGAGCTAATGAGCAGTTCTTC. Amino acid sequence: CASTAGLAGANEQFF.

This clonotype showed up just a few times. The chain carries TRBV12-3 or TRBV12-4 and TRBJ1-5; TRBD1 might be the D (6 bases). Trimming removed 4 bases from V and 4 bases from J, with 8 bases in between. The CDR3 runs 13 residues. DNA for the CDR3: TGTGCCAGCAGTTATAGGGGGAATCAGCCCCAGCATTTT. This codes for CASSYRGNQPQHF.

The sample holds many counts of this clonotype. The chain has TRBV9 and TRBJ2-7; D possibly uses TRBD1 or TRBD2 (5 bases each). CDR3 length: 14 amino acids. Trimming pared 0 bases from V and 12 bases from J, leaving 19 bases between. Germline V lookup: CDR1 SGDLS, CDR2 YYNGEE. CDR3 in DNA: TGTGCCAGCAGCGTAGAAGTCTCCGACAGAGGGCTGTACTTC. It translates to CASSVEVSDRGLYF. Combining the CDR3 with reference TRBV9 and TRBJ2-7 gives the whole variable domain DSGVTQTPKHLITATGQRVTLRCSPRSGDLSVYWYQQSLDQGLQFLIQYYNGEERAKGNILERFSAQQFPDLHSELNLSSLELGDSALYFCASSVEVSDRGLYFGPGTRLTVT.

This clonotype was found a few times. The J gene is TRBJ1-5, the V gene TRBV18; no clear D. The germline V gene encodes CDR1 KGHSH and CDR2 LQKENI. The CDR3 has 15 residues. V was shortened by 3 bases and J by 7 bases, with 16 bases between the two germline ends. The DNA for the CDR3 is TGTGCCAGCTCACCCCCGGGCCGAGAGCAACAGCCCCAGCATTTT. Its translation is CASSPPGREQQPQHF. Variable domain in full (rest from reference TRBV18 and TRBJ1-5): NAGVMQNPRHLVRRRGQEARLRCSPMKGHSHVYWYRQLPEEGLKFMVYLQKENIIDESGMPKERFSAEFPKEGPSILRIQQVVRGDSAAYFCASSPPGREQQPQHFGDGTRLSIL.

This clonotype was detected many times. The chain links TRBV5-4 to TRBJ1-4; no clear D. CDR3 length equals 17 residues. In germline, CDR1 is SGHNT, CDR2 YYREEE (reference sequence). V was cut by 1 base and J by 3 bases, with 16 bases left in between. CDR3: CASSLLPGAGSNEKLFF. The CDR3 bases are TGTGCCAGCAGCTTGCTACCCGGTGCAGGCTCTAATGAAAAACTGTTTTTT.

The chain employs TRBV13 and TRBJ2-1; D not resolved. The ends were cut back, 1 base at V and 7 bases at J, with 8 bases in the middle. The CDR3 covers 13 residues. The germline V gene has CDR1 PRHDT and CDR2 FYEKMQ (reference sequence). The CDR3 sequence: CASSLVSANEQFF. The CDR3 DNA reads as TGTGCCAGCAGCTTAGTCTCGGCGAATGAGCAGTTCTTC.

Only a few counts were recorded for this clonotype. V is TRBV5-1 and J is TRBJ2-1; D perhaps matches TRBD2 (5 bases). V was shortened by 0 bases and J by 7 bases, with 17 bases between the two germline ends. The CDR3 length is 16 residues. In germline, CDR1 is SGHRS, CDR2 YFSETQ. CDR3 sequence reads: CASSLVPGNRNNEQFF. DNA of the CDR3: TGCGCCAGCAGCTTGGTCCCCGGGAACCGGAATAATGAGCAGTTCTTC.

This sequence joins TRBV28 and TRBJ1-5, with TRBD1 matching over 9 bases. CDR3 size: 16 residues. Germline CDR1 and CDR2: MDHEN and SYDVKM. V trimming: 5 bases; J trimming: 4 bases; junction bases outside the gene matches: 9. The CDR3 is CASSPHHRGRNQPQHF. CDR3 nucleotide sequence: TGTGCCAGCAGTCCCCACCACAGGGGGCGGAATCAGCCCCAGCATTTT.

The CDR3 region is CSAREEPGQGTSPLHF. The DNA for the CDR3 is TGCAGTGCTAGAGAGGAACCGGGACAGGGGACTTCACCCCTCCACTTT. The chain is built from TRBV20-1 and TRBJ1-6; 10 bases are shared with TRBD1. The CDR3 extends over 16 amino acids. Germline V gene lookup returns CDR1 DFQATT and CDR2 SNEGSKA (reference sequence). V lost 0 bases, J lost 9 bases, and 8 bases stayed unmatched.